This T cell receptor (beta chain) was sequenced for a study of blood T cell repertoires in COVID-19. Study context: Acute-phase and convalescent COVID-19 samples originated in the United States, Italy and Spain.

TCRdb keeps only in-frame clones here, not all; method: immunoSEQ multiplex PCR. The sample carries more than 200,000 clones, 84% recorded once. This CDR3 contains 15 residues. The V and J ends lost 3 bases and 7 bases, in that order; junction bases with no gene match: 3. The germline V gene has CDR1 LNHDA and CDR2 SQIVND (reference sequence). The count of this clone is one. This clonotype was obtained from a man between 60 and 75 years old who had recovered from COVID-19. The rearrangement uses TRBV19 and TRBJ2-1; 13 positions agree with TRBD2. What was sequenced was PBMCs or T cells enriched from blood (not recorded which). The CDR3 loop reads CASSIGTSGKNEQFF. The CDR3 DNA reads TGTGCCAGTAGTATCGGGACTAGCGGGAAGAATGAGCAGTTCTTC.